The clone carrying this T cell receptor (beta chain) was picked up a small number of times. What it recognizes is unknown. V dropped 3 bases and J dropped 0; count of bases not matched to a gene: 8. There are 16 residues in the CDR3. Germline values: CDR1 GTSNPN, CDR2 SVGIG (reference sequence). The sample belongs to a study of a mutant IDH1 vaccine in newly diagnosed glioma. The time point here: week 47, end of study. Alongside topical imiquimod, each dose of vaccine comprised 300 ug of mutant IDH1 20-mer peptide. Assay used: immunoSEQ multiplex PCR; TCRdb lists only in-frame clones, some missing. The top ten hold 4% to 5.5% of the sample, which has some 57,000 clones, approximately 80% seen once.

The material was PBMCs, obtained from a glioma patient whose treatment included an IDH1 peptide vaccine. The V call is TRBV30, the J call TRBJ1-5; 7 nucleotides match TRBD1. This sequence originates from a woman aged 40 to 49 with glioma. Some clones in this sample may be carry-over from other donors' samples. As DNA, the CDR3 is TGTGCCTGGAGCAGTCCGGGGACAGTTAGCAATCAGCCCCAGCATTTT. It encodes CAWSSPGTVSNQPQHF. Drawing the rest from reference TRBV30 and TRBJ1-5, the complete variable domain is SQTIHQWPATLVQPVGSPLSLECTVEGTSNPNLYWYRQAAGRGLQLLFYSVGIGQISSEVPQNLSASRPQDRQFILSSKKLLLSDSGFYLCAWSSPGTVSNQPQHFGDGTRLSIL.